The present T cell receptor beta chain was sequenced within a study of OX40 agonist ivuxolimab in advanced cancers. Study at large: Ivuxolimab doses were 0.01, 0.1, 0.3, 1.5, 3 or 10 mg/kg every 2 weeks.

The investigators sampled blood at baseline, at cycle 4 day 1, and at cycle 7 day 1. V was cut by 5 bases and J by 3 bases, with 8 bases left in between. The CDR3 consists of 12 residues. CDR1 and CDR2 from the germline V gene are SEHNR and FQNEAQ (reference sequence). In its sample, this clone was seen once. Method: immunoSEQ multiplex PCR; TCRdb's copy keeps in-frame clones and lacks some. This sample has 150,000 to 180,000 clones, with 94% found just once. The receptor was isolated from an adult with an advanced solid tumor such as melanoma, head and neck, liver or kidney cancer. The specimen comprised CD4+ or CD8+ T cells sorted from blood, sampled in a trial of the OX40 agonist ivuxolimab. V usage is TRBV7-9 and J usage is TRBJ2-7; D not resolved. The CDR3 here is CASSPESYEQYF. For the CDR3, the DNA is TGTGCCAGCAGCCCCGAAAGCTACGAGCAGTACTTC.